The next 20 T cell receptor beta chains were all read from a single sample in a study of blood T cell repertoires in COVID-19. This table comes from immunoSEQ multiplex PCR, and its TCRdb copy is limited to in-frame clones, with some not included. The data contain around 150,000 clones, 65% to 85% of them singletons. Specimen: peripheral blood. These receptors were collected from a man between 25 and 39 years old with COVID-19, enrolled during active disease.

The rearrangement links TRBV19 to TRBJ2-7, with 7 bases identical to TRBD1. Germline trimming cut 4 bases from V and 1 base from J; bases unmatched to any gene: 4. The CDR3 runs to 14 residues. CDR1 and CDR2 from the germline V gene are LNHDA and SQIVND (reference sequence). The CDR3 nucleotides are TGTGCCAGTAGTAGAGGGGGCTCTTCCTACGAGCAGTACTTC. Translated, it gives CASSRGGSSYEQYF.

V is TRBV27 and J is TRBJ2-7; the D gene is possibly TRBD2 (6 bases). The CDR3 runs to 15 residues. V was cut by 5 bases and J by 7 bases, with 21 bases left in between. CDR1 MNHEY and CDR2 SMNVEV come from the germline V gene (reference sequence). The CDR3, as DNA: TGTGCCAGCAGTCCCGGGACTGGAGGCTTTTGGGAGCAGTACTTC. This encodes CASSPGTGGFWEQYF.

The chain combines TRBV4-1 with TRBJ2-1; possibly TRBD2 for D (5 bases). The V gene's germline CDR1 is MGHRA and CDR2 YSYEKL. Deletions cut 1 base from V and 10 bases from J, with 11 bases between. The CDR3 loop spans 13 amino acids. CDR3 in DNA: TGCGCCAGCAGCCAAGTTATACCGGGAGAGCAGTTCTTC. This encodes CASSQVIPGEQFF.

This rearrangement joins TRBV19 to TRBJ2-2, with 12 bases lining up with TRBD2. The CDR3 runs 17 residues. J gave up 6 bases and V 3 bases, and 8 bases lay outside the gene matches. Germline loops: CDR1 LNHDA, CDR2 SQIVND (reference sequence). CDR3: CASSIFLLAGGPGELFF. The CDR3 DNA is TGTGCCAGTAGTATTTTCCTCCTAGCGGGAGGGCCCGGGGAGCTGTTTTTT. The full variable domain, rest sourced from reference TRBV19 and TRBJ2-2, is DGGITQSPKYLFRKEGQNVTLSCEQNLNHDAMYWYRQDPGQGLRLIYYSQIVNDFQKGDIAEGYSVSREKKESFPLTVTSAQKNPTAFYLCASSIFLLAGGPGELFFGEGSRLTVL.

Worth noting for this clone: This sample includes further DNA sequences coding for the same CDR3. The rearrangement joins TRBV11-2 to TRBJ1-2, with 8 bases lining up with TRBD1. The germline gives CDR1 SGHAT, CDR2 FQNNGV. The trim removed 6 bases at V and 4 bases at J, leaving 4 bases unmatched. The CDR3 extends over 13 amino acids. The CDR3 sequence is CASRPTGGYGYTF. In DNA, the CDR3 is TGTGCCAGCAGACCTACAGGGGGCTATGGCTACACCTTC.

V is TRBV14 and J is TRBJ1-6; possible D gene TRBD1, 6 bases. Deletions cut 3 bases from V and 7 bases from J, with 13 bases between. Per germline, CDR1 SGHDN and CDR2 FVKESK. The CDR3 runs 15 residues. CDR3 region: CASSQQGQGNSPLHF. For the CDR3, the DNA is TGTGCCAGCAGCCAGCAGGGGCAAGGAAATTCACCCCTCCACTTT.

The chain employs TRBV28 and TRBJ2-1; TRBD2 agrees at 14 bases. Germline-derived CDR1 and CDR2 are MDHEN and SYDVKM. This CDR3 has 18 residues. V trimming: 5 bases; J trimming: 0 bases; junction bases outside the gene matches: 6. CDR3 protein: CASSAGTSGGFSYNEQFF. The DNA of the CDR3 is TGTGCCAGCAGTGCCGGGACTAGCGGGGGTTTCTCCTACAATGAGCAGTTCTTC. Based on the CDR3 plus reference TRBV28 and TRBJ2-1, the full variable domain is DVKVTQSSRYLVKRTGEKVFLECVQDMDHENMFWYRQDPGLGLRLIYFSYDVKMKEKGDIPEGYSVSREKKERFSLILESASTNQTSMYLCASSAGTSGGFSYNEQFFGPGTRLTVL.

This clone was observed a single time. The V call is TRBV10-2, the J call TRBJ1-3; D unresolved. Trimming removed 3 bases at V and 0 bases at J, with 12 bases between. Germline V CDR1 and CDR2: WSHSY, SAAADI. The CDR3 consists of 16 residues. This chain's CDR3 is CASSDTLLGSGNTIYF. The CDR3, as DNA: TGCGCCAGCAGTGACACACTATTGGGCTCTGGAAACACCATATATTTT.

The chain is built from TRBV3-1 (or the pseudogene TRBV3-2) and TRBJ2-7; TRBD1 agrees at 9 bases. The CDR3 loop spans 20 amino acids. Looked up from germline, CDR1 is LGHDT and CDR2 is YNNKEL (reference sequence). V gave up 0 bases and J gave up 3 bases; unmatched junction bases: 18. Here the CDR3 DNA reads TGTGCCAGCAGCCAAGAGCGGCAAAGACCAGACAGGGGGGACGGCTACGAGCAGTACTTC. Translating gives CASSQERQRPDRGDGYEQYF.

The chain couples TRBV6-5 to TRBJ1-1; tentatively, D is TRBD1 (5 bases). The CDR3 has 13 amino acids. V gave up 7 bases and J gave up 10 bases, with 19 bases separating them. CDR1 is MNHEY, CDR2 SVGAGI, per germline. The chain's CDR3 is CASKLMGGATAFF. The CDR3 region has the DNA TGTGCCAGCAAACTAATGGGAGGGGCTACAGCTTTCTTT.

The chain employs TRBV18 and TRBJ2-5, with no clear D. The CDR3 is made up of 14 amino acids. V shed 6 bases and J shed 1 base, with 12 bases lying between them. Germline lookup yields CDR1 KGHSH and CDR2 LQKENI. The CDR3: CASSLDRVQETQYF. DNA for the CDR3: TGTGCCAGCTCCCTAGACCGAGTCCAAGAGACCCAGTACTTC.

The chain combines TRBV11-1 with TRBJ2-2, with TRBD2 identical over 10 bases. The J segment lost 5 bases and the V segment lost 0 bases, leaving 3 bases of the junction unmatched. Germline V gene lookup returns CDR1 SGHAT and CDR2 FQDESV (reference sequence). CDR3 length: 16 amino acids. CDR3 loop: CASSLAGLAQTGELFF. The CDR3 nucleotides are TGTGCCAGCAGCTTAGCGGGACTAGCGCAAACCGGGGAGCTGTTTTTT.

This clone was recorded many times. The chain carries TRBV2 and TRBJ2-7; 15 bases align to TRBD2. From germline, CDR1 is SNHLY and CDR2 FYNNEI. Germline trimming cut 6 bases from V and 5 bases from J; bases unmatched to any gene: 11. The CDR3 consists of 17 residues. CDR3 DNA sequence: TGTGCCAGCAGGGCAGGACTAGCGGGAGGGTTTGTCGACGAGCAGTACTTC. Translation: CASRAGLAGGFVDEQYF.

The chain combines TRBV5-6 with TRBJ1-1; TRBD1 aligns across 8 bases. The CDR3 has 17 amino acids. The germline V gene encodes CDR1 SGHDT and CDR2 YYEEEE. V shed 1 base, J shed 1 base, and the junction held 9 bases outside the gene matches. CDR3 bases: TGTGCCAGCAGCTTGACGGGCAGGGGGCTTGGGAACACTGAAGCTTTCTTT. Translated: CASSLTGRGLGNTEAFF. Looking up the rest from reference TRBV5-6 and TRBJ1-1 gives the full variable domain: DAGVTQSPTHLIKTRGQQVTLRCSPKSGHDTVSWYQQALGQGPQFIFQYYEEEERQRGNFPDRFSGHQFPNYSSELNVNALLLGDSALYLCASSLTGRGLGNTEAFFGQGTRLTVV.

This clone has more than one count but fewer than ten. The gene calls are TRBV11-2 and TRBJ1-5; no clear D. V dropped 5 bases and J dropped 0 bases, with 5 bases sitting between them. Germline V gene data show CDR1 as SGHAT and CDR2 as FQNNGV. CDR3 length equals 13 residues. CDR3: CASSLSSNQPQHF. The CDR3 coding sequence is TGTGCCAGCAGCCTGAGTAGCAATCAGCCCCAGCATTTT. Full variable domain (missing parts from reference TRBV11-2 and TRBJ1-5): EAGVAQSPRYKIIEKRQSVAFWCNPISGHATLYWYQQILGQGPKLLIQFQNNGVVDDSQLPKDRFSAERLKGVDSTLKIQPAKLEDSAVYLCASSLSSNQPQHFGDGTRLSIL.

This clone occurred once. The CDR3: CASSSYPREQFF. The CDR3 region has the DNA TGTGCCAGCAGTTCTTACCCCCGGGAGCAGTTCTTC. The gene calls are TRBV28 and TRBJ2-1; D is unresolved. V gave up 4 bases and J gave up 10 bases, with 11 bases separating them. Germline V lookup: CDR1 MDHEN, CDR2 SYDVKM. The CDR3 has 12 residues. Full variable domain (remainder filled in from reference TRBV28 and TRBJ2-1): DVKVTQSSRYLVKRTGEKVFLECVQDMDHENMFWYRQDPGLGLRLIYFSYDVKMKEKGDIPEGYSVSREKKERFSLILESASTNQTSMYLCASSSYPREQFFGPGTRLTVL.

The chain recombines TRBV5-1 with TRBJ2-5; 9 nucleotides match TRBD1. With V trimmed by 4 bases and J by 1 base, 5 bases remained unmatched. CDR3 length: 15 residues. The V gene's germline CDR1 is SGHRS and CDR2 YFSETQ. The CDR3 protein is CASSRDRVVQETQYF. CDR3 in DNA: TGCGCCAGCAGCCGGGACAGGGTAGTCCAAGAGACCCAGTACTTC. Drawing the rest from reference TRBV5-1 and TRBJ2-5, the complete variable domain is KAGVTQTPRYLIKTRGQQVTLSCSPISGHRSVSWYQQTPGQGLQFLFEYFSETQRNKGNFPGRFSGRQFSNSRSEMNVSTLELGDSALYLCASSRDRVVQETQYFGPGTRLLVL.

CDR3 amino acids: CASSLEPGPLYEQYF. Written as DNA, the CDR3 is TGTGCCAGCAGCTTGGAGCCAGGCCCCCTCTACGAGCAGTACTTC. This chain links TRBV5-5 with TRBJ2-7, with no clear D. CDR3 size: 15 residues. V was clipped by 0 bases and J by 3 bases, with 13 bases between them. The germline gives CDR1 SGHKS, CDR2 YYEKEE (reference sequence).

The chain employs TRBV6-4 and TRBJ2-3, with D unresolved. Germline V CDR1 and CDR2: MRHNA, SNTAGT. The V gene lost 0 bases and the J gene lost 2 bases, with 12 bases spanning the gap. The CDR3 extends over 16 amino acids. CDR3 DNA sequence: TGTGCCAGCAGTGACTCCCCCAATAAACACACAGATACGCAGTATTTT. Its translation is CASSDSPNKHTDTQYF.

This chain links TRBV7-3 with TRBJ2-3; D call uncertain. The germline V gene encodes CDR1 SGHTA and CDR2 FQGTGA. V was cut by 4 bases and J by 0 bases, with 2 bases left in between. The CDR3 length is 12 residues. The CDR3: CASSSSTDTQYF. CDR3 in DNA: TGTGCCAGCAGCTCGAGCACAGATACGCAGTATTTT.